This T cell receptor beta chain was identified in a study of beta chain features in type 1 diabetes. Overall study: The samples had around 98 million sorted cells examined in all.

The authors reverse transcribed all of the isolated RNA, so sequencing captured expressed TCRB transcripts. Profiling relied on immunoSEQ multiplex PCR, and the TCRdb table lists in-frame clones only, not all of them. The data hold around 360,000 clones, with roughly 12% observed a single time. Regarding this clone: Antigen specificity is unknown.

Notes on the study in general: TCRB CDR3s were moderately but significantly shorter in Type 1 diabetes patients in all four CD4+ subsets. Diminished insertions and augmented deletions at VDJ junctions characterized type 1 diabetes patients. cDNA-based reads could over-represent cells with high TCR expression.

The CDR3 is 16 amino acids. Trimming removed 4 bases from V and 9 bases from J; junction bases left unmatched: 16. Looked up from germline, CDR1 is LGHNA and CDR2 is YSLEER. The TCR comes from a woman under 30 with type 1 diabetes. Input material: naive CD4+ T cells from blood. V is TRBV4-3 and J is TRBJ1-1; the match to TRBD1 covers 8 bases. In nucleotides, the CDR3 is TGCGCCAGCAGCCCAGATCTTGGACAGGGTGTGATTAAAGCTTTCTTT. It is translated as CASSPDLGQGVIKAFF.